Below, 20 T cell receptor beta chains from the same sample are listed, as sequenced in a study of blood T cell repertoires in COVID-19. Sequencing was performed with immunoSEQ multiplex PCR; in TCRdb, only in-frame clones are kept and a portion is missing. The repertoire holds some 390,000 clones, with roughly nine tenths as singletons. The sequenced material came from PBMCs or T cells enriched from blood (not recorded which). Receptors originate from a man aged 25 to 40 who had recovered from COVID-19.

The gene calls are TRBV3-1 (or the pseudogene TRBV3-2) and TRBJ2-7; TRBD1 aligns across 7 bases. This CDR3 spans 14 amino acids. Trimming took 8 bases from V and 0 from J; bases not matched to a gene: 7. Germline V gene sequence: CDR1 LGHDT, CDR2 YNNKEL (reference sequence). As DNA, the CDR3 is TGTGCCAGCGGCCCCCCAGGGGGCTCCTACGAGCAGTACTTC. This translates into CASGPPGGSYEQYF.

This chain links TRBV27 with TRBJ2-7; TRBD2 aligns across 10 bases. The CDR3 has 17 residues. Germline V gives CDR1 MNHEY, CDR2 SMNVEV (reference sequence). With 5 bases clipped from V and 4 bases from J, the junction kept 14 bases outside the gene matches. The CDR3 is CASSQGRLTSGYYEQYF. The DNA for the CDR3 is TGTGCCAGCAGTCAAGGACGGTTGACTAGCGGGTATTACGAGCAGTACTTC.

The J gene is TRBJ1-5, the V gene TRBV4-1; D is perhaps TRBD1 (5 bases). The germline V gene has CDR1 MGHRA and CDR2 YSYEKL. The V end lost 3 bases, the J end lost 7 bases, and 13 bases lay between the germline ends. The length of the CDR3 is 14 residues. The CDR3: CASSQVTRGQPQHF. The CDR3 nucleotides read TGCGCCAGCAGCCAGGTGACCCGGGGGCAGCCCCAGCATTTT.

Only one count was recorded for this clone. The chain is built from TRBV19 and TRBJ1-6; the match to TRBD1 covers 11 bases. The junction had 3 bases not matched to a gene; V was cut back by 4 bases and J by 10 bases. Germline V gene data show CDR1 as LNHDA and CDR2 as SQIVND (reference sequence). CDR3 length: 14 residues. This CDR3 reads CASSTGQGASPLHF. CDR3 coding DNA: TGTGCCAGTAGTACCGGACAGGGGGCCTCACCCCTCCACTTT.

The gene calls are TRBV30 and TRBJ2-1, with 7 bases matching TRBD2. Germline V lookup: CDR1 GTSNPN, CDR2 SVGIG (reference sequence). The junction had 10 bases not matched to a gene; V was cut back by 2 bases and J by 6 bases. This CDR3 comprises 15 residues. The CDR3 reads CAWSHAGLGGNEQFF. CDR3 DNA sequence: TGTGCCTGGAGTCATGCTGGACTAGGAGGCAATGAGCAGTTCTTC.

Only one count was recorded for this clone. CDR3 sequence reads: CASSYVGQGDTEAFF. The CDR3 DNA reads TGTGCCAGCAGCTATGTAGGACAGGGGGACACTGAAGCTTTCTTT. This sequence joins TRBV14 and TRBJ1-1; the match to TRBD1 covers 10 bases. J lost 3 bases, V lost 5 bases, and 6 bases had no gene match. CDR1 is SGHDN and CDR2 is FVKESK in the germline V gene. This CDR3 comprises 15 residues.

The genes are TRBV4-1 and TRBJ2-7; tentative D call: TRBD2 (6 bases). Germline V gene data show CDR1 as MGHRA and CDR2 as YSYEKL. Between the trimmed V and J ends, which lost 4 bases and 5 bases, there was a span of 27 bases. CDR3 size: 18 residues. CDR3 in DNA: TGCGCCAGCAGCCGGGAGTGGGTGCGGGACGCTTTAAGGGACGAGCAGTACTTC. Protein sequence: CASSREWVRDALRDEQYF.

The V and J genes are TRBV24-1 and TRBJ1-6; no reliable D call. Trimming cost V 5 bases and J 0 bases, with 7 bases left between them. The CDR3 covers 15 residues. Germline CDR1 reads KGHDR; CDR2 reads SFDVKD. The CDR3 loop is CATSGESSYNSPLHF. The CDR3 bases are TGTGCCACCAGTGGGGAGAGCTCCTATAATTCACCCCTCCACTTT.

This chain joins TRBV3-1 (or the pseudogene TRBV3-2) and TRBJ2-7, with 8 positions matching TRBD1. Per germline, CDR1 LGHDT and CDR2 YNNKEL (reference sequence). CDR3 length equals 13 residues. With 6 bases clipped from V and 2 bases from J, the junction kept 3 bases outside the gene matches. The CDR3 nucleotides read TGTGCCAGCAGTGGACAGGGCCCCTACGAGCAGTACTTC. This codes for CASSGQGPYEQYF.

The rearrangement uses TRBV27 and TRBJ2-5, with TRBD1 as a possible D gene (6 bases). V gave up 5 bases and J gave up 2 bases, with 9 bases separating them. This CDR3 contains 13 residues. The V gene's germline CDR1 is MNHEY and CDR2 SMNVEV (reference sequence). The CDR3 loop is CASSIRGQETQYF. CDR3 DNA: TGTGCCAGCAGTATTAGGGGGCAAGAGACCCAGTACTTC.

The CDR3 loop is CASSVYQGAGGYTF. The CDR3 region has the DNA TGTGCCAGCAGCGTTTATCAGGGGGCAGGAGGCTACACCTTC. The chain employs TRBV9 and TRBJ1-2, with 8 bases lining up with TRBD1. Germline loops: CDR1 SGDLS, CDR2 YYNGEE. The CDR3 consists of 14 residues. V shed 2 bases and J 8 bases; nucleotides not matched to a gene: 8.

The chain combines TRBV29-1 with TRBJ2-1; D unresolved. The V end was cut by 8 bases, the J end by 2 bases, with 7 bases between. The CDR3 runs to 11 residues. Germline V gene lookup returns CDR1 SQVTM and CDR2 ANQGSEA. The CDR3 loop reads CSSSPYNEQFF. The CDR3 DNA reads as TGCAGCTCCTCCCCCTACAATGAGCAGTTCTTC.

This chain joins TRBV18 and TRBJ2-1, with TRBD2 matching over 11 bases. Germline trimming cut 1 base from V and 3 bases from J; bases unmatched to any gene: 8. The length of the CDR3 is 18 residues. Germline lookup yields CDR1 KGHSH and CDR2 LQKENI. CDR3 protein: CASSPLTGTSGYYNEQFF. For the CDR3, the DNA is TGTGCCAGCTCACCACTTACCGGGACTAGCGGCTACTACAATGAGCAGTTCTTC. Looking up the rest from reference TRBV18 and TRBJ2-1 gives the full variable domain: NAGVMQNPRHLVRRRGQEARLRCSPMKGHSHVYWYRQLPEEGLKFMVYLQKENIIDESGMPKERFSAEFPKEGPSILRIQQVVRGDSAAYFCASSPLTGTSGYYNEQFFGPGTRLTVL.

The rearrangement uses TRBV5-1 and TRBJ2-1; D is uncertain. The CDR3 extends over 15 amino acids. V lost 0 bases to trimming and J lost 7 bases, with 14 bases between them. The germline V gene has CDR1 SGHRS and CDR2 YFSETQ. The CDR3 spells CASSLAPGIVNEQFF. CDR3 nucleotides: TGCGCCAGCAGCTTGGCGCCAGGAATAGTAAATGAGCAGTTCTTC.

This sequence joins TRBV29-1 and TRBJ2-1; 10 bases map to TRBD2. The CDR3 is made up of 11 amino acids. The germline V gene encodes CDR1 SQVTM and CDR2 ANQGSEA. The CDR3 sequence is CMYSGRNEQFF. The CDR3 coding sequence is TGCATGTATAGCGGGAGGAATGAGCAGTTCTTC.

CDR3 nucleotide sequence: TGTGCCAGCAGCGTTCTCCTTTATGGCTACACCTTC. Protein sequence: CASSVLLYGYTF. V usage is TRBV9 and J usage is TRBJ1-2; D uncertain. Trimming cost V 2 bases and J 5 bases, with 7 bases left between them. Germline CDR1 is SGDLS and CDR2 is YYNGEE. This CDR3 has 12 amino acids.

This clone was seen a few times. The chain has TRBV9 and TRBJ2-7, with D perhaps matching TRBD1 (5 bases). The germline V and J ends were trimmed by 0 bases and 2 bases, with 9 bases remaining between them. In germline, CDR1 is SGDLS, CDR2 YYNGEE. The CDR3 covers 14 residues. The CDR3 coding sequence is TGTGCCAGCAGCGTAGGCAGGGCCGCCTACGAGCAGTACTTC. This translates into CASSVGRAAYEQYF.

The V call is TRBV6-5, the J call TRBJ1-4, with a weak D call TRBD1 (5 bases). Germline V gene lookup returns CDR1 MNHEY and CDR2 SVGAGI. The length of the CDR3 is 15 residues. Trimming took 7 bases from V and 10 from J, leaving 22 bases between them. CDR3 region: CASNPSQGLGGKLFF. The CDR3 nucleotides read TGTGCCAGCAACCCTTCTCAGGGTTTGGGCGGAAAACTGTTTTTT.

The rearrangement links TRBV5-1 to TRBJ2-1, with a tentative D call TRBD1 (5 bases). This CDR3 contains 15 residues. The germline V gene encodes CDR1 SGHRS and CDR2 YFSETQ. Between the trimmed V and J ends, which lost 0 bases and 6 bases, there was a span of 13 bases. Written as DNA, the CDR3 is TGCGCCAGCAGCTTGGGGCAGGGCCCTATCAATGAGCAGTTCTTC. This translates into CASSLGQGPINEQFF.

The sample holds many counts of this clone. The rearrangement joins TRBV18 to TRBJ1-4; perhaps TRBD1 as D (5 bases). CDR1 KGHSH and CDR2 LQKENI come from the germline V gene. The CDR3 has 17 residues. The germline V and J ends were trimmed by 2 bases and 7 bases, with 20 bases remaining between them. The CDR3 nucleotides read TGTGCCAGCTCACCAGGGCAGGGTGAATCCGTGGTTGAAAAACTGTTTTTT. Translated, it gives CASSPGQGESVVEKLFF.